A selection of T cell receptor beta chains follows, all from one sample in a study of monozygotic twins with cystic fibrosis. Here immunoSEQ multiplex PCR was the method, and the copy in TCRdb shows in-frame clones only, minus some. Of tens of thousands of clones in the sample, around 96% are singletons; the top ten hold 0.15% to 0.2%. The sequenced sample consisted of blood. The receptors were sampled from a girl aged 2-15 years with cystic fibrosis. CDR3s include the opening cysteine and the closing phenylalanine or tryptophan. A D gene is named only where the DNA matches it firmly. Expanded clones are given a class, and other clones once, few, many or no size at all.

>TRBJ1-5|TRBV5-6|.|.
CASSLWGNQPQHF
TGTGCCAGCAGCTTGTGGGGGAATCAGCCCCAGCATTTT
>TRBJ2-7|TRBV4-1|.|TRBD1
CASSRPGQAYEQYF
TGCGCCAGCAGCCGTCCGGGACAGGCTTACGAGCAGTACTTC
>TRBJ2-5|TRBV5-1|.|TRBD2
CASSLAASGGRRQETQYF
TGCGCCAGCAGCTTGGCGGCTAGCGGGGGGAGAAGGCAAGAGACCCAGTACTTC
>TRBJ1-1|TRBV21-1|.|.
CASSPIEDASGVAFF
TGTGCCAGCAGCCCTATCGAGGACGCAAGTGGAGTAGCTTTCTTT
>TRBJ2-3|TRBV2|.|.
CASSDPTSTDTQYF
TGTGCCAGCAGTGACCCCACTTCCACAGATACGCAGTATTTT
>TRBJ1-2|TRBV28|once|TRBD1
CASSLPGQGGFYGYTF
TGTGCCAGCAGTTTGCCGGGACAGGGGGGGTTCTATGGCTACACCTTC
>TRBJ2-7|TRBV19|once|TRBD2
CATSGTKYEQYF
TGTGCCACTAGCGGGACTAAGTACGAGCAGTACTTC
>TRBJ2-7|TRBV15|.|TRBD1
CATSRDPWTGEVHEQYF
TGTGCCACCAGCAGAGACCCGTGGACAGGGGAAGTCCACGAGCAGTACTTC
>TRBJ1-1|TRBV5-6|.|.
CASSLVGDGPTEAFF
TGTGCCAGCAGCTTGGTAGGGGATGGGCCCACTGAAGCTTTCTTT
>TRBJ2-6|TRBV4-1|.|.
CASSQDWGKPPDSGANVLTF
TGCGCCAGCAGCCAAGATTGGGGAAAGCCTCCCGATTCTGGGGCCAACGTCCTGACTTTC
>TRBJ1-2|TRBV14|.|.
CASSQASGTVYGYTF
TGTGCCAGCAGCCAAGCGTCGGGGACCGTTTATGGCTACACCTTC
>TRBJ2-1|TRBV5-4|.|TRBD2
CASSLGLAGDEQFF
TGTGCCAGCAGCCTCGGACTAGCGGGAGATGAGCAGTTCTTC
>TRBJ2-5|TRBV7-8|.|.
CASSAGRLPETQYF
TGTGCCAGCAGCGCAGGGCGGCTTCCCGAGACCCAGTACTTC
>TRBJ1-2|TRBV7-9|.|.
CASSPPDGRRNYGYTF
TGTGCCAGCAGCCCTCCGGACGGTCGGAGGAACTATGGCTACACCTTC
>TRBJ1-1|TRBV5-8|once|TRBD1
CASSRQGLTEAFF
TGTGCCAGCAGCAGACAGGGTCTGACTGAAGCTTTCTTT
>TRBJ2-1|TRBV7-3|.|.
CASSLKIGDERHNEQFF
TGTGCCAGCAGCTTAAAGATCGGAGACGAGCGCCACAATGAGCAGTTCTTC